The 26 T cell receptor beta chains in this list originate from one sample, sequenced in a study of blood T cell repertoires in COVID-19. Assay used: immunoSEQ multiplex PCR; TCRdb lists only in-frame clones, some missing. The sample holds tens of thousands of clones, around four fifths seen once. Sequencing was performed on peripheral blood. All receptors come from a human donor in a cohort sampled during active COVID-19.

The genes are TRBV5-1 and TRBJ2-2; TRBD2 matches at 13 bases. CDR3 length: 17 amino acids. The junction had 6 bases not matched to a gene; V was cut back by 5 bases and J by 2 bases. The germline CDR1 and CDR2 sequences are SGHRS and YFSETQ. CDR3 residues: CASSSRLAGGNTGELFF. The DNA of the CDR3 is TGCGCCAGCAGTTCCAGACTAGCGGGAGGAAACACCGGGGAGCTGTTTTTT.

This chain joins TRBV2 and TRBJ2-2; 7 nucleotides agree with TRBD1. With V trimmed by 6 bases and J by 4 bases, 5 bases remained unmatched. The CDR3 runs to 14 residues. CDR1 and CDR2 (germline): SNHLY, FYNNEI. The CDR3 loop is CASSLSGGTGELFF. In DNA form, the CDR3 reads TGTGCCAGCAGCCTTTCAGGGGGCACCGGGGAGCTGTTTTTT.

V usage is TRBV6-5 and J usage is TRBJ2-7, with 10 bases identical to TRBD2. This CDR3 is built from 15 residues. After removal of 6 bases from V and 0 bases from J, the junction contained 5 bases not matched to a gene. Germline loops: CDR1 MNHEY, CDR2 SVGAGI. CDR3 region: CASRTASGSSYEQYF. As DNA, the CDR3 is TGTGCCAGCAGAACGGCTAGCGGGAGCTCCTACGAGCAGTACTTC.

This clone was counted a single time. The genes are TRBV14 and TRBJ2-1, with TRBD2 matching 7 bases. With 3 bases clipped from V and 0 bases from J, the junction kept 14 bases outside the gene matches. The CDR3 spans 19 residues. Germline CDR1 reads SGHDN; CDR2 reads FVKESK. Here the CDR3 DNA reads TGTGCCAGCAGCCATTTAGCGGGTAATAGAGGGGACTCCTACAATGAGCAGTTCTTC. This encodes CASSHLAGNRGDSYNEQFF. Drawing the rest from reference TRBV14 and TRBJ2-1, the complete variable domain is EAGVTQFPSHSVIEKGQTVTLRCDPISGHDNLYWYRRVMGKEIKFLLHFVKESKQDESGMPNNRFLAERTGGTYSTLKVQPAELEDSGVYFCASSHLAGNRGDSYNEQFFGPGTRLTVL.

The gene calls are TRBV5-1 and TRBJ1-1; TRBD1 is a possible D gene (5 bases). The CDR3 runs to 14 residues. The germline CDR1 and CDR2 sequences are SGHRS and YFSETQ. The V gene lost 3 bases and the J gene lost 6 bases, with 15 bases spanning the gap. CDR3 loop: CASSSRGDTSEAFF. CDR3 DNA sequence: TGCGCCAGCAGCTCTAGGGGTGATACTTCTGAAGCTTTCTTT.

This clone is a singleton in its sample. The rearrangement uses TRBV5-6 and TRBJ2-3; a possible D gene is TRBD2 (6 bases). This CDR3 has 13 amino acids. Germline values: CDR1 SGHDT, CDR2 YYEEEE. The V end lost 1 base, the J end lost 5 bases, and 8 bases lay between the germline ends. Written as DNA, the CDR3 is TGTGCCAGCAGCTTGTGGGGAGGAGATACGCAGTATTTT. Encoded protein: CASSLWGGDTQYF. Together with reference TRBV5-6 and TRBJ2-3, the CDR3 gives the full variable domain: DAGVTQSPTHLIKTRGQQVTLRCSPKSGHDTVSWYQQALGQGPQFIFQYYEEEERQRGNFPDRFSGHQFPNYSSELNVNALLLGDSALYLCASSLWGGDTQYFGPGTRLTVL.

CDR3 protein: CASSLDITGVSREKLFF. The DNA for the CDR3 is TGTGCCAGCAGCTTAGATATAACAGGGGTTTCAAGAGAAAAACTGTTTTTT. The chain joins TRBV11-2 to TRBJ1-4; 7 bases line up with TRBD1. The CDR3 length is 17 residues. CDR1 is SGHAT, CDR2 FQNNGV, per germline. Germline trimming cut 0 bases from V and 8 bases from J; bases unmatched to any gene: 12.

The rearrangement links TRBV27 to TRBJ1-6, with D perhaps TRBD1 (5 bases). CDR1 and CDR2 from the germline V gene are MNHEY and SMNVEV (reference sequence). Deletions cut 8 bases from V and 10 bases from J, with 15 bases between. This CDR3 region has 13 residues. In nucleotides, the CDR3 is TGTGCCAGCTGGGGGGGTGGGGGGTCACCCCTCCACTTT. Translated, it gives CASWGGGGSPLHF.

The chain is built from TRBV28 and TRBJ1-5; TRBD1 aligns across 7 bases. Germline CDR1 reads MDHEN; CDR2 reads SYDVKM. V lost 6 bases and J lost 2; bases outside the gene matches: 19. The CDR3 extends over 19 amino acids. The CDR3 reads CASRRDRRRRFYGNQPQHF. CDR3 DNA sequence: TGTGCCAGCAGGAGGGACAGACGGAGGCGGTTTTACGGCAATCAGCCCCAGCATTTT.

The J gene is TRBJ1-1, the V gene TRBV9; D is undetermined. Germline values: CDR1 SGDLS, CDR2 YYNGEE. The CDR3 sequence is 14 residues long. The V gene lost 6 bases and the J gene lost 5 bases, with 17 bases spanning the gap. The CDR3 here is CASNFNGRETEAFF. The CDR3 nucleotides are TGTGCCAGCAATTTCAACGGGCGGGAGACTGAAGCTTTCTTT. The full variable domain, rest sourced from reference TRBV9 and TRBJ1-1, is DSGVTQTPKHLITATGQRVTLRCSPRSGDLSVYWYQQSLDQGLQFLIQYYNGEERAKGNILERFSAQQFPDLHSELNLSSLELGDSALYFCASNFNGRETEAFFGQGTRLTVV.

This clone was observed a single time. The V gene is TRBV6-5, the J gene TRBJ1-1, with D possibly matching TRBD1 (5 bases). The CDR3 has 14 amino acids. The V end was cut by 6 bases, the J end by 1 base, with 12 bases between. From germline, CDR1 is MNHEY and CDR2 SVGAGI. The CDR3 spells CASRRQPGNTEAFF. CDR3 DNA: TGTGCCAGCAGGCGACAGCCAGGGAACACTGAAGCTTTCTTT.

This CDR3 reads CAWRGASNQPQHF. DNA for the CDR3: TGTGCCTGGAGGGGGGCGAGCAATCAGCCCCAGCATTTT. The V call is TRBV30, the J call TRBJ1-5; weak D call: TRBD1 (6 bases). Trimming left V 3 bases short and J 1 base short, with 7 bases between. The CDR3 has 13 residues. The germline CDR1 and CDR2 sequences are GTSNPN and SVGIG (reference sequence).

The rearrangement links TRBV6-2 or TRBV6-3 to TRBJ2-7; 7 nucleotides line up with TRBD1. From germline, CDR1 is MNHEY and CDR2 SVGEGT. V was pared by 6 bases and J by 5 bases, with 7 bases of the junction left unmatched. CDR3 length: 13 residues. The CDR3 is CASSDRQGDEQYF. The CDR3 coding sequence is TGTGCCAGCAGCGACCGACAGGGCGACGAGCAGTACTTC.

The genes are TRBV5-4 and TRBJ2-1, with 10 positions matching TRBD1. The CDR3 covers 16 residues. V was clipped by 4 bases and J by 6 bases; unmatched bases: 10. CDR1 SGHNT and CDR2 YYREEE come from the germline V gene (reference sequence). CDR3 nucleotides: TGTGCCAGCAGCCGACGGGACAGGGGAAAGGGCAATGAGCAGTTCTTC. It translates to CASSRRDRGKGNEQFF.

In this sample, this clone turned up once. V is TRBV5-6 and J is TRBJ2-2; 7 bases line up with TRBD2. The CDR3 sequence is 16 residues long. Germline CDR1 reads SGHDT; CDR2 reads YYEEEE. V trimming: 5 bases; J trimming: 1 base; junction bases outside the gene matches: 8. This CDR3 reads CASRARGTMNTGELFF. The CDR3 nucleotides read TGTGCCAGCAGGGCCCGTGGGACTATGAACACCGGGGAGCTGTTTTTT.

The J gene is TRBJ2-5, the V gene TRBV6-2 or TRBV6-3, with a tentative D call TRBD1 (5 bases). V dropped 6 bases and J dropped 7 bases, with 15 bases sitting between them. The CDR3 is 13 amino acids. Germline loops: CDR1 MNHEY, CDR2 SVGEGT. DNA for the CDR3: TGTGCCAGCAGCCGGCCCCCGACAGTGACCCAGTACTTC. Amino acid sequence: CASSRPPTVTQYF.

This clone was found once. The CDR3 loop is CASSLDPVIGGNTIYF. The CDR3 nucleotides read TGTGCCAGCAGCTTAGATCCGGTAATCGGGGGAAACACCATATATTTT. This chain links TRBV11-2 with TRBJ1-3; D unresolved. The CDR3 runs to 16 residues. The V end lost 0 bases, the J end lost 4 bases, and 13 bases lay between the germline ends. Germline-derived CDR1 and CDR2 are SGHAT and FQNNGV.

The chain carries TRBV7-9 and TRBJ1-5; 8 nucleotides match TRBD1. Germline assignment: CDR1 SEHNR and CDR2 FQNEAQ (reference sequence). This CDR3 has 16 residues. V lost 2 bases, J lost 6 bases, and 9 bases stayed unmatched. As DNA, the CDR3 is TGTGCCAGCAGCTTATATACGGGACAGGCTCTTCAGCCCCAGCATTTT. Its protein is CASSLYTGQALQPQHF.

The chain is built from TRBV5-8 and TRBJ2-3; D gene ambiguous. The CDR3 is 13 amino acids. From germline, CDR1 is SGHTS and CDR2 YDEGEE. V gave up 4 bases and J gave up 3 bases, with 9 bases separating them. CDR3 loop: CASSKYGTDTQYF. The CDR3 region has the DNA TGTGCCAGCAGCAAATACGGGACAGATACGCAGTATTTT.

This chain uses TRBV11-2 with TRBJ1-5; D is unresolved. The CDR3 contains 15 residues. Germline CDR1 and CDR2: SGHAT and FQNNGV. Trimming removed 0 bases at V and 10 bases at J, with 16 bases between. CDR3 protein: CASSLDQVSASPQHF. In nucleotides, the CDR3 is TGTGCCAGCAGCTTAGATCAGGTATCCGCGAGCCCCCAGCATTTT. The full variable domain, completed using reference TRBV11-2 and TRBJ1-5, is EAGVAQSPRYKIIEKRQSVAFWCNPISGHATLYWYQQILGQGPKLLIQFQNNGVVDDSQLPKDRFSAERLKGVDSTLKIQPAKLEDSAVYLCASSLDQVSASPQHFGDGTRLSIL.

The chain recombines TRBV7-2 with TRBJ1-5, with D maybe TRBD1 (6 bases). CDR1 is SGHTA and CDR2 is FQGNSA in the germline V gene. Trimming pared 1 base from V and 7 bases from J, leaving 11 bases between. The CDR3 is made up of 14 amino acids. This CDR3 is CASSLDTGTQPQHF. The CDR3 DNA sequence: TGTGCCAGCAGCTTAGACACAGGGACCCAGCCCCAGCATTTT.

The chain employs TRBV13 and TRBJ2-1, with 9 bases fitting TRBD2. From germline, CDR1 is PRHDT and CDR2 FYEKMQ (reference sequence). With V trimmed by 0 bases and J by 5 bases, 2 bases remained unmatched. CDR3 length equals 15 residues. The CDR3 region has the DNA TGTGCCAGCAGCTTAGGACTAGCGGGTGACAATGAGCAGTTCTTC. As protein: CASSLGLAGDNEQFF.

This chain links TRBV7-2 with TRBJ1-2; TRBD1 aligns across 8 bases. This CDR3 has 17 residues. V lost 0 bases and J lost 1; bases outside the gene matches: 7. Germline V lookup: CDR1 SGHTA, CDR2 FQGNSA. CDR3 DNA sequence: TGTGCCAGCAGCTTAGCATATCAGGGGGCAAGTAACTATGGCTACACCTTC. Translation: CASSLAYQGASNYGYTF.

The chain recombines TRBV4-2 with TRBJ1-1; D remains ambiguous. This CDR3 is built from 12 residues. Per germline, CDR1 LGHNA and CDR2 YNFKEQ. Trimming removed 1 base at V and 4 bases at J, with 4 bases between. CDR3: CASSQAGTEAFF. CDR3 DNA: TGTGCCAGCAGCCAAGCGGGCACTGAAGCTTTCTTT.

The chain links TRBV10-3 to TRBJ1-5, with a weak D call TRBD1 (5 bases). Per germline, CDR1 ENHRY and CDR2 SYGVKD. The CDR3 totals 17 residues. V was trimmed by 0 bases and J by 4 bases, leaving 16 bases between them. CDR3 in DNA: TGTGCCATCAGTGAGTCCTTTAGGGGTTTACCGAATCAGCCCCAGCATTTT. Translating it yields CAISESFRGLPNQPQHF.

The chain recombines TRBV18 with TRBJ2-7; TRBD2 matches at 11 bases. This CDR3 spans 17 amino acids. V was pared by 2 bases and J by 1 base, with 7 bases of the junction left unmatched. CDR1 and CDR2 (germline): KGHSH, LQKENI. The CDR3 DNA reads as TGTGCCAGCTCACCAACTCTGACTAGCGGGACGTCCTACGAGCAGTACTTC. Translation gives CASSPTLTSGTSYEQYF. Based on the CDR3 plus reference TRBV18 and TRBJ2-7, the full variable domain is NAGVMQNPRHLVRRRGQEARLRCSPMKGHSHVYWYRQLPEEGLKFMVYLQKENIIDESGMPKERFSAEFPKEGPSILRIQQVVRGDSAAYFCASSPTLTSGTSYEQYFGPGTRLTVT.